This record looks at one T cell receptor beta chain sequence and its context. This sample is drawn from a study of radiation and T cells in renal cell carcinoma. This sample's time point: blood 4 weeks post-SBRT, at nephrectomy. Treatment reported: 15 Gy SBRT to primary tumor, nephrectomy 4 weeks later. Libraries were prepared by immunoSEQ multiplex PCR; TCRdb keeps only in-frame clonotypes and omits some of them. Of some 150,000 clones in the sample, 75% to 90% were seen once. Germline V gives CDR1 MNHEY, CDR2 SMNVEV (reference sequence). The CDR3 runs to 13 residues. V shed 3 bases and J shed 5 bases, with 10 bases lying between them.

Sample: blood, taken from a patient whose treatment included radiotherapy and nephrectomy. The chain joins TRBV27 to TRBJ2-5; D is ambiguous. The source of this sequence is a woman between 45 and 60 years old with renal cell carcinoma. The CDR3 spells CASSFAISETQYF. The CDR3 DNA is TGTGCCAGCAGTTTCGCGATCAGCGAGACCCAGTACTTC.